This TCR beta chain comes out of a study of beta chain features in type 1 diabetes. Since all of the isolated RNA was reverse transcribed, expressed TCRB transcripts were what got sequenced. Clones were sequenced by immunoSEQ multiplex PCR, and TCRdb holds only the in-frame ones, with some missing. The sample lists about 260,000 clones; 68% were seen once. Broader study findings: The study left unresolved whether HLA type influences TCRB rearrangement.

The length of the CDR3 is 15 residues. V lost 3 bases, J lost 5 bases, and 9 bases stayed unmatched. CDR1 SQVTM and CDR2 ANQGSEA come from the germline V gene. A word on this clone: What it binds is unknown.

This TCR derives from a man aged 30 to 45 in good health. The specimen sequenced was naive CD4+ T cells from blood. The chain recombines TRBV29-1 with TRBJ2-5, with 10 bases lining up with TRBD2. CDR3 nucleotide sequence: TGCAGCGTTGACCTTTCTAGCGGGAGACGGGAGACCCAGTACTTC. This translates into CSVDLSSGRRETQYF.